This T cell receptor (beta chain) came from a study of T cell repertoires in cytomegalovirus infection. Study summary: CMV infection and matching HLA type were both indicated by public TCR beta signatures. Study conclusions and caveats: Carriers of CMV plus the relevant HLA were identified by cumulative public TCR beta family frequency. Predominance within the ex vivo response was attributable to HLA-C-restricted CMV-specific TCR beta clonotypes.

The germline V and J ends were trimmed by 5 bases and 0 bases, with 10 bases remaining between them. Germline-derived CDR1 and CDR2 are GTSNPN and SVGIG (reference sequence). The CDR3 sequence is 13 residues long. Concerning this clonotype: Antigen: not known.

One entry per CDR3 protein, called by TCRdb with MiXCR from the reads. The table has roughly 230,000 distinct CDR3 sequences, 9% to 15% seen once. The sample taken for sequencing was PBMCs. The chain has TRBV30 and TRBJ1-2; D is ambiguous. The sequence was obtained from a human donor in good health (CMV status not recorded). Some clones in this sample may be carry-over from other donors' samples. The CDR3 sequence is CAWGTKANYGYTF. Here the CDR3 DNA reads TGTGCCTGGGGAACCAAAGCTAACTATGGCTACACCTTC.